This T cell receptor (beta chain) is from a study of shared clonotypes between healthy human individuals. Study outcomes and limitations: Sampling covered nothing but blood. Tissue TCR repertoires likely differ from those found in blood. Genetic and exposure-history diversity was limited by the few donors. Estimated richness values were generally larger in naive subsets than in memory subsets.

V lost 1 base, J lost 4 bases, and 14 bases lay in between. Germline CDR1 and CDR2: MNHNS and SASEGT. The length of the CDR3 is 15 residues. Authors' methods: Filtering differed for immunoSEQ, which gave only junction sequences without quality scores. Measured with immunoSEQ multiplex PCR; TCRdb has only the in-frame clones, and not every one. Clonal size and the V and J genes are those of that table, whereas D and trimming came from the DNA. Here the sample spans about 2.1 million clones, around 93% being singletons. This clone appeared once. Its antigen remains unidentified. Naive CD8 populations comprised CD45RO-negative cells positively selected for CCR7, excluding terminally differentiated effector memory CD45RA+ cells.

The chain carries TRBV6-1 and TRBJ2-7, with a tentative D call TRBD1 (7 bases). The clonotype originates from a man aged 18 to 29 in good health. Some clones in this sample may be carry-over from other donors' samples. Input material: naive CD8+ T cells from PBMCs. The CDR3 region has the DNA TGTGCCAGCAGTGAAGGACGGGCAGGGGGGTACGAGCAGTACTTC. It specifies CASSEGRAGGYEQYF.